The next 8 T cell receptor beta chains were all read from a single sample in a study of control samples from healthy donors and cancer patients. Using immunoSEQ multiplex PCR, the repertoire was profiled, and TCRdb retains in-frame clones only, with some absent. The sample contains about 89,000 clones, approximately 81% of which appear only once. The sequenced sample was blood. All receptors come from a woman in her thirties or forties in good health.

In its sample, this clone was seen a few times. The chain uses TRBV9 and TRBJ2-7; 8 bases agree with TRBD1. Trimming removed 0 bases from V and 0 bases from J; junction bases left unmatched: 2. The CDR3 totals 15 residues. Per the germline V gene, CDR1 is SGDLS and CDR2 is YYNGEE. In nucleotides, the CDR3 is TGTGCCAGCAGCGTAGGGGGGACAGGCTCCTACGAGCAGTACTTC. Amino acid sequence: CASSVGGTGSYEQYF.

The V call is TRBV12-3 or TRBV12-4, the J call TRBJ2-3, with D unresolved. Between the trimmed V and J ends, which lost 2 bases and 5 bases, there was a span of 8 bases. There are 13 residues in the CDR3. CDR3 sequence: CASSLSPRDTQYF. The CDR3 DNA follows: TGTGCCAGCAGTTTAAGTCCGAGAGATACGCAGTATTTT.

CDR3 in DNA: TGTGCCAGTCGGAGGGGGGCGGAGACCTATAATTCACCCCTCCACTTT. Translation gives CASRRGAETYNSPLHF. The chain carries TRBV19 and TRBJ1-6; D perhaps matches TRBD1 (6 bases). CDR3 length: 16 residues. Trimming took 8 bases from V and 2 from J, leaving 16 bases between them. From germline, CDR1 is LNHDA and CDR2 SQIVND (reference sequence).

This clone has a single count. The chain combines TRBV6-5 with TRBJ1-5; no clear D. The germline CDR1 and CDR2 sequences are MNHEY and SVGAGI. The CDR3 is 15 amino acids. Trimming removed 6 bases at V and 0 bases at J, with 12 bases between. The CDR3 DNA reads TGTGCCAGCAGAGATTCCAGCAATAGCAATCAGCCCCAGCATTTT. This translates into CASRDSSNSNQPQHF.

V is TRBV2 and J is TRBJ2-1, with TRBD2 matching over 10 bases. The V gene's germline CDR1 is SNHLY and CDR2 FYNNEI. The CDR3 runs to 16 residues. V lost 5 bases to trimming and J lost 6 bases; unmatched junction nucleotides: 10. The CDR3 region is CASSIKVAGGLNEQFF. CDR3 nucleotide sequence: TGTGCCAGCAGTATAAAGGTAGCGGGGGGCCTCAATGAGCAGTTCTTC.

V usage is TRBV4-3 and J usage is TRBJ1-1; a possible D gene is TRBD1 (5 bases). CDR1 and CDR2 (germline): LGHNA, YSLEER. Trimming left V 0 bases short and J 0 bases short, with 14 bases between. The CDR3 runs to 17 residues. CDR3: CASSQDLDSDMNTEAFF. The CDR3 DNA follows: TGCGCCAGCAGCCAAGATCTAGACAGCGATATGAACACTGAAGCTTTCTTT.

V and J are TRBV30 and TRBJ1-6; D is unresolved. V lost 4 bases and J 1 base, leaving 11 bases between the germline ends. Germline V gene data show CDR1 as GTSNPN and CDR2 as SVGIG (reference sequence). The CDR3 has 15 residues. CDR3 nucleotides: TGTGCCTGGAAACTTGGGCAGTCCTATAATTCACCCCTCCACTTT. Protein product: CAWKLGQSYNSPLHF. Filled out from reference TRBV30 and TRBJ1-6, the complete variable domain reads SQTIHQWPATLVQPVGSPLSLECTVEGTSNPNLYWYRQAAGRGLQLLFYSVGIGQISSEVPQNLSASRPQDRQFILSSKKLLLSDSGFYLCAWKLGQSYNSPLHFGNGTRLTVT.

The chain recombines TRBV6-2 or TRBV6-3 with TRBJ2-7; 14 bases are a match to TRBD2. The CDR3 is 18 residues long. Germline lookup yields CDR1 MNHEY and CDR2 SVGEGT. Losses at the gene ends were 0 bases for V and 0 bases for J; bases not matched to a gene: 4. The CDR3 DNA sequence: TGTGCCAGCAGTTACTCCGGGACTAGCGGGGGAATCTCCTACGAGCAGTACTTC. This encodes CASSYSGTSGGISYEQYF.